The source of this TCR beta chain is a study of shared clonotypes between healthy human individuals. The overall study: There were three CD4 naive, three CD4 memory, two CD8 naive and one CD8 memory plates per donor.

Sequencing was at deep level. The DNA input per sorted-subset replicate PCR was approximately 210 ng, corresponding to tens of thousands of T cell genomes. The method was immunoSEQ multiplex PCR; TCRdb's version includes in-frame clones alone and lacks a portion of them. The repertoire includes hundreds of thousands of clones, around 67% of them detected once, and roughly 1.7% sits in the top ten. The length of the CDR3 is 15 residues. Trimming at V came to 5 bases and at J to 6 bases, leaving 5 bases not matched to a gene. The V gene's germline CDR1 is SGHRS and CDR2 YFSETQ. CD4+ cell separation produced CD45RA+ naive and CD45RA-negative memory subsets.

The material sequenced was memory CD4+ T cells sorted from blood. Stated subset: CD45RA-negative fraction. This TCR was recovered from a woman in her twenties or thirties in good health. V gene TRBV5-1 combines with J gene TRBJ2-1; 13 nucleotides line up with TRBD2. The CDR3 region has the DNA TGCGCCAGCAGACCGGGACTAGCGGGATCCAATGAGCAGTTCTTC. Translation: CASRPGLAGSNEQFF. Together with reference TRBV5-1 and TRBJ2-1, the CDR3 gives the full variable domain: KAGVTQTPRYLIKTRGQQVTLSCSPISGHRSVSWYQQTPGQGLQFLFEYFSETQRNKGNFPGRFSGRQFSNSRSEMNVSTLELGDSALYLCASRPGLAGSNEQFFGPGTRLTVL.